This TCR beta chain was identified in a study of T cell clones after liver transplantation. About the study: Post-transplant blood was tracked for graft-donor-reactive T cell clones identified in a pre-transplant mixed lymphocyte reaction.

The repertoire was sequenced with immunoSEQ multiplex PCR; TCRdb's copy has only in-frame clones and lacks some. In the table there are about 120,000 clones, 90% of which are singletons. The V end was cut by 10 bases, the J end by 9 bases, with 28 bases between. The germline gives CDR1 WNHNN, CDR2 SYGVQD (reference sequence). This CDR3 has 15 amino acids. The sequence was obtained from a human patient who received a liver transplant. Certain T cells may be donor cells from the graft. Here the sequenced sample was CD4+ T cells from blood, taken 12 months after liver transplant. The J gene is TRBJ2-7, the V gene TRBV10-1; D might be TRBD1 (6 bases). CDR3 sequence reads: CAIQKTGPPFILQYF. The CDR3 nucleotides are TGCGCCATACAAAAGACAGGCCCCCCATTCATATTGCAGTACTTC.